The 21 T cell receptor beta chains given below trace back to one sample, sequenced in a study of blood T cells in healthy people across ages. A second PCR, run for about 7 to 11 cycles, used a sample-barcoded 5' primer plus a J-beta primer mix. TCRdb used MiXCR to reprocess the 5' RACE reads, holding one entry per CDR3 protein. The data contain around 1,500,000 distinct CDR3 sequences, 35% to 45% of them singletons. Sample: blood. Receptors originate from a woman younger than 35 in good health.

The V call is TRBV12-3 or TRBV12-4, the J call TRBJ2-1; D is possibly TRBD2 (5 bases). Near its end, the DNA agrees better with TRBJ2-7, so the J call may be wrong. There are 15 residues in the CDR3. In DNA, the CDR3 is TGTGCCAGCAGTTTCCCTAGTATCGGGAACAATGAGCAGTACTTC. Translated: CASSFPSIGNNEQYF.

The V gene is TRBV27, the J gene TRBJ2-5; 10 bases line up with TRBD2. The end of the DNA aligns better with TRBJ2-7, so the J call may be wrong. Looked up from germline, CDR1 is MNHEY and CDR2 is SMNVEV (reference sequence). The CDR3 contains 14 residues. The CDR3 DNA reads as TGTGCCAGCAGCCCGGGACTAGCGAAATACGAGCAGTACTTC. Translation: CASSPGLAKYEQYF.

The J gene is TRBJ2-7, the V gene TRBV7-9; 9 nucleotides agree with TRBD2. Germline-derived CDR1 and CDR2 are SEHNR and FQNEAQ (reference sequence). V dropped 4 bases and J dropped 4; count of bases not matched to a gene: 14. The CDR3 has 17 amino acids. The CDR3 loop reads CASSSDLSGSGPYEQYF. CDR3 nucleotide sequence: TGTGCCAGCAGCTCCGACCTTAGCGGGAGCGGGCCTTACGAGCAGTACTTC.

The rearrangement joins TRBV18 to TRBJ2-7; D not resolved. Germline V gene lookup returns CDR1 KGHSH and CDR2 LQKENI. The germline V and J ends were trimmed by 1 base and 2 bases, with 9 bases remaining between them. This CDR3 is 14 amino acids long. This CDR3 reads CASSPLAKPYEQYF. DNA of the CDR3: TGTGCCAGCTCACCACTCGCAAAACCCTACGAGCAGTACTTC.

The genes are TRBV27 and TRBJ1-6, with 7 positions matching TRBD1. Germline V lookup: CDR1 MNHEY, CDR2 SMNVEV (reference sequence). CDR3 length equals 17 residues. Unmatched junction bases numbered 19, after V lost 9 bases and J lost 8 bases. The chain's CDR3 is CARSSPGQGVRDSPLHF. The CDR3 bases are TGTGCCAGAAGCAGTCCGGGCCAGGGGGTTAGAGATTCACCCCTCCACTTT.

The chain links TRBV6-5 to TRBJ1-2; TRBD1 matches 9 bases. Germline CDR1 MNHEY, CDR2 SVGAGI. Trimming took 0 bases from V and 4 from J; bases not matched to a gene: 3. CDR3 size: 15 residues. This CDR3 is CASSYSGQGLYGYTF. The DNA of the CDR3 is TGTGCCAGCAGTTACTCCGGACAGGGGCTCTATGGCTACACCTTC.

The gene calls are TRBV6-1 and TRBJ2-7; weak D call: TRBD2 (5 bases). V was clipped by 9 bases and J by 0 bases, with 18 bases between them. The CDR3 length is 15 residues. Germline V gene sequence: CDR1 MNHNS, CDR2 SASEGT. Here the CDR3 DNA reads TGTGCCAGTACCGAGGGCCGACCTAGCTCCTACGAGCAGTACTTC. This sequence encodes CASTEGRPSSYEQYF.

The rearrangement links TRBV4-1 to TRBJ2-5; 8 bases map to TRBD2. Germline assignment: CDR1 MGHRA and CDR2 YSYEKL. V lost 0 bases, J lost 5 bases, and 17 bases stayed unmatched. The CDR3 loop spans 19 amino acids. The CDR3 coding sequence is TGCGCCAGCAGCCAAGACGATTCGGGCGTCGGGAGGGTGCGGGAGACCCAGTACTTC. This encodes CASSQDDSGVGRVRETQYF.

Ten or more counts support this clonotype. This chain uses TRBV2 with TRBJ2-7, with a weak D call TRBD1 (5 bases). V gave up 6 bases and J gave up 2 bases, with 11 bases separating them. The length of the CDR3 is 13 residues. Germline V gene lookup returns CDR1 SNHLY and CDR2 FYNNEI. The CDR3 sequence: CASRGRATYEQYF. The CDR3 DNA follows: TGTGCCAGCAGGGGCAGGGCAACCTACGAGCAGTACTTC.

The chain has TRBV4-1 and TRBJ2-7; the D gene is possibly TRBD2 (5 bases). V lost 0 bases to trimming and J lost 3 bases, with 9 bases between them. Germline V gene sequence: CDR1 MGHRA, CDR2 YSYEKL. The CDR3 totals 14 residues. The DNA for the CDR3 is TGCGCCAGCAGCCAAGAGAACGGACTCTACGAGCAGTACTTC. Encoded protein: CASSQENGLYEQYF.

In this sample, this clonotype turned up a few times. Here the CDR3 DNA reads TGTGCCAGCAGCTTATATGCGGGAGGGGAGACCCAGTACTTC. It encodes CASSLYAGGETQYF. This chain joins TRBV11-2 and TRBJ2-7, with TRBD2 matching 9 bases. Matching the DNA end better, TRBJ2-5 makes the J call doubtful. This CDR3 region has 14 residues. The germline gives CDR1 SGHAT, CDR2 FQNNGV.

The rearrangement joins TRBV18 to TRBJ1-1; a possible D gene is TRBD1 (6 bases). V dropped 3 bases and J dropped 1 base, with 9 bases sitting between them. The CDR3 runs to 14 residues. Germline CDR1 KGHSH, CDR2 LQKENI. CDR3 residues: CASSPDRSNTEAFF. The CDR3 nucleotides read TGTGCCAGCTCACCTGACAGGTCGAACACTGAAGCTTTCTTT.

This chain uses TRBV9 with TRBJ1-2; D might be TRBD1 (5 bases). V lost 4 bases to trimming and J lost 8 bases, with 15 bases between them. CDR1 is SGDLS, CDR2 YYNGEE, per germline. The CDR3 is 13 amino acids. CDR3 in DNA: TGTGCCAGCAGCCCTAGTGGGACGGGGGGCTACACCTTC. This encodes CASSPSGTGGYTF. The whole variable domain, remainder taken from reference TRBV9 and TRBJ1-2, is DSGVTQTPKHLITATGQRVTLRCSPRSGDLSVYWYQQSLDQGLQFLIQYYNGEERAKGNILERFSAQQFPDLHSELNLSSLELGDSALYFCASSPSGTGGYTFGSGTRLTVV.

V and J are TRBV29-1 and TRBJ1-1, with a weak D call TRBD1 (5 bases). The CDR3 consists of 11 residues. Trimming stripped 7 bases from V and 4 bases from J, with 10 bases between. The V gene's germline CDR1 is SQVTM and CDR2 ANQGSEA. The CDR3 DNA reads as TGCAGCGGGGGGGTGGCCACTGAAGCTTTCTTT. As protein: CSGGVATEAFF.

This chain joins TRBV5-1 and TRBJ2-3, with TRBD1 as a possible D gene (5 bases). The CDR3 consists of 13 residues. Germline CDR1 reads SGHRS; CDR2 reads YFSETQ. Trimming left V 4 bases short and J 5 bases short, with 11 bases between. The CDR3 region has the DNA TGCGCCAGCAGCCCAGGGTGGCAAGATACGCAGTATTTT. Its translation: CASSPGWQDTQYF.

The CDR3, as DNA: TGCGCCAGCAGCCAAGTGTCGGGGGCGAACGTTCGGTCACCCCTCCACTTT. Its translation is CASSQVSGANVRSPLHF. This chain uses TRBV4-1 with TRBJ1-6; TRBD1 is a possible D gene (6 bases). The germline gives CDR1 MGHRA, CDR2 YSYEKL. The CDR3 runs to 17 residues. Trimming shortened V by 1 base and J by 10 bases, and 20 bases separated the two germline ends.

The chain carries TRBV7-2 and TRBJ2-1; D might be TRBD1 (6 bases). The DNA end is a closer match to TRBJ2-7, so the J assignment may be wrong. The germline V gene has CDR1 SGHTA and CDR2 FQGNSA. This CDR3 comprises 16 residues. The CDR3 nucleotides are TGTGCCAGCAGCTTAAGGACAGATGGATCCTACAATGAGCAGTACTTC. Encoded protein: CASSLRTDGSYNEQYF.

The chain couples TRBV25-1 to TRBJ2-3; D may be TRBD2 (6 bases). The CDR3 length is 14 residues. The germline gives CDR1 MGHDK, CDR2 SYGVNS. Trimming pared 3 bases from V and 4 bases from J, leaving 11 bases between. DNA of the CDR3: TGTGCCAGCAGTGATCCCGGGACTCCAGATACGCAGTATTTT. Amino acids: CASSDPGTPDTQYF.

Only one count was recorded for this clonotype. CDR3 DNA: TGTGCCAGCAGAGTAGGGGGGGAGGACGAGCAGTACTTC. Its translation: CASRVGGEDEQYF. The chain is built from TRBV6-6 and TRBJ2-7, with D possibly being TRBD2 (7 bases). Trimming left V 6 bases short and J 5 bases short, with 14 bases between. Germline-derived CDR1 and CDR2 are MNHNY and SVGAGI (reference sequence). This CDR3 region has 13 residues.

This clonotype turned up a few times. V and J are TRBV25-1 and TRBJ1-2; D is unresolved. CDR1 and CDR2 (germline): MGHDK, SYGVNS. Trimming shortened V by 1 base and J by 1 base, and 13 bases separated the two germline ends. The CDR3 is 16 amino acids. CDR3 sequence reads: CASSEFPGSLNYGYTF. The CDR3 nucleotides are TGTGCCAGCAGTGAATTCCCGGGTTCCCTTAACTATGGCTACACCTTC.

The chain couples TRBV27 to TRBJ2-1, with 14 bases identical to TRBD2. The length of the CDR3 is 14 residues. Germline V CDR1 and CDR2: MNHEY, SMNVEV (reference sequence). Trimming took 5 bases from V and 10 from J; bases not matched to a gene: 4. The CDR3 DNA is TGTGCCAGCAGTCAGGGGACTAGCGGGGGAGAGCAGTTCTTC. It specifies CASSQGTSGGEQFF.